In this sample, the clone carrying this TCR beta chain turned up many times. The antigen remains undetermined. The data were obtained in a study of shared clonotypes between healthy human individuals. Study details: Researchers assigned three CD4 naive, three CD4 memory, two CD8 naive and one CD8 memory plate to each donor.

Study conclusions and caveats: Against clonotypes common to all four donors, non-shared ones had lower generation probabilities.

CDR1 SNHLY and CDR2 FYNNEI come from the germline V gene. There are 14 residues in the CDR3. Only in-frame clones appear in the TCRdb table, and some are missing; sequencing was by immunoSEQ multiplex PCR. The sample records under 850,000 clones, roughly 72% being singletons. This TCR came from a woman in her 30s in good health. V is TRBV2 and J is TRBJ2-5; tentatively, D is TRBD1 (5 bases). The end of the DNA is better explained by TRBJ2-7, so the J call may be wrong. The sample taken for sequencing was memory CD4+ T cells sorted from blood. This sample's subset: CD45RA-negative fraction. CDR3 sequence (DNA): TGTGCCAGCAGTGATCGAGACAGTGTCTACGAGCAGTACTTC. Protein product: CASSDRDSVYEQYF.